The entry below gives a single TCR beta chain sequence along with its context. Its antigen is undetermined. The sample originates from a study of T cell repertoires and HLA-DP antigens. Untouched CD4+ T cells were bead-isolated at about 97.7% purity. The repertoire was sequenced with immunoSEQ multiplex PCR; TCRdb's copy has only in-frame clones and lacks some. This sample yields some 89,000 clones, of which approximately 86% are seen a single time; about 1.7% belongs to the top ten. The source of this sequence is a man aged 50 to 60 in good health and CMV-seronegative. The sample comprised CD4+ T cells from PBMCs.

The CDR3 loop reads CASDLTGLGLQYF. The CDR3 bases are TGCGCCAGCGATCTGACAGGGTTAGGGTTGCAGTACTTC. The chain joins TRBV10-2 to TRBJ2-7; 7 bases align to TRBD1. This CDR3 is built from 13 residues. Germline V CDR1 and CDR2: WSHSY, SAAADI. V shed 8 bases and J 9 bases; nucleotides not matched to a gene: 13.